Below, 17 T cell receptor beta chains from the same sample are listed, as sequenced in a study of T cells expressing NK-cell markers. TCRdb reprocessed the 5' RACE reads, keeping one entry per CDR3 protein, no DNA. The repertoire table contains approximately 440,000 distinct CDR3 sequences. Sequencing was carried out using blood T cells: a sorted CD56 or NKG2C T cell subset, CD4+ or CD8+ T cells, or bulk PBMC T cells (not recorded which). Source of these receptors: a woman aged 45-59 years in good health.

This chain uses TRBV12-3 or TRBV12-4 with TRBJ2-3. This CDR3 has 15 residues. The CDR3 spells CASSLNGHRTDTQYF.

V is TRBV6-5 and J is TRBJ2-5; TCRdb indicates TRBD2, and absent DNA this call remains unverified. Germline-derived CDR1 and CDR2 are MNHEY and SVGAGI. This CDR3 is built from 15 residues. CDR3 residues: CASSYLDGPGETQYF.

The rearrangement joins TRBV6-6 to TRBJ2-5; TCRdb gives TRBD1 as the D gene, but with no DNA this cannot be confirmed. Per the germline V gene, CDR1 is MNHNY and CDR2 is SVGAGI (reference sequence). The CDR3 runs 15 residues. The CDR3: CASSYAPGIQETQYF.

The chain employs TRBV10-3 and TRBJ2-1; TCRdb outputs TRBD2, but without DNA this stays unchecked. The CDR3 covers 15 residues. Germline assignment: CDR1 ENHRY and CDR2 SYGVKD. This CDR3 is CAISERSGSHNEQFF.

The chain combines TRBV29-1 with TRBJ1-1. Germline CDR1 reads SQVTM; CDR2 reads ANQGSEA. This CDR3 is built from 13 residues. This CDR3 reads CSVELRQNTEAFF.

The genes are TRBV6-2 or TRBV6-3 and TRBJ2-2. The CDR3 is 15 amino acids. The germline CDR1 and CDR2 sequences are MNHEY and SVGEGT. CDR3 protein: CASSPIQTDTGELFF.

The chain combines TRBV6-5 with TRBJ1-3. This CDR3 has 17 amino acids. Germline-derived CDR1 and CDR2 are MNHEY and SVGAGI. This chain's CDR3 is CASSYRGSGTQGNTIYF.

The V and J genes are TRBV29-1 and TRBJ2-4. This CDR3 contains 13 residues. CDR1 and CDR2 (germline): SQVTM, ANQGSEA. CDR3 residues: CSVGQSSKNIQYF.

V and J are TRBV12-3 or TRBV12-4 and TRBJ2-7; TCRdb's D call of TRBD1 is untestable without DNA. The CDR3 has 14 amino acids. CDR3 region: CASSLRGGDFEQYF.

The chain combines TRBV12-3 or TRBV12-4 with TRBJ2-3; TCRdb indicates TRBD1, and absent DNA this call remains unverified. This CDR3 is built from 15 residues. The CDR3 here is CASRPWGASTDTQYF.

The chain links TRBV5-1 to TRBJ2-1; TCRdb picks TRBD1, but there is no DNA to check that call. Per the germline V gene, CDR1 is SGHRS and CDR2 is YFSETQ. This CDR3 is built from 14 residues. The CDR3 sequence is CASSLEGRGDEQFF.

The chain employs TRBV19 and TRBJ1-5; TCRdb calls TRBD1, which cannot be checked without DNA. This CDR3 spans 19 amino acids. Germline V CDR1 and CDR2: LNHDA, SQIVND (reference sequence). Here the CDR3 reads CASSPGGGQGPYSNQPQHF.

The chain employs TRBV19 and TRBJ2-1. The germline CDR1 and CDR2 sequences are LNHDA and SQIVND (reference sequence). This CDR3 is built from 13 residues. The CDR3 is CASSRTVHNEQFF.

The rearrangement links TRBV20-1 to TRBJ2-7; there is no DNA to check the TCRdb D call of TRBD2. Germline CDR1 DFQATT, CDR2 SNEGSKA (reference sequence). The CDR3 length is 16 residues. The chain's CDR3 is CSAGSGLAAWGYEQYF.

The chain joins TRBV9 to TRBJ2-7; TCRdb names TRBD2, which stays unverified in the absence of DNA. This CDR3 has 16 residues. Germline V gives CDR1 SGDLS, CDR2 YYNGEE. The CDR3 sequence: CASSPIGLAGVFEQYF.

The rearrangement uses TRBV20-1 and TRBJ2-7; TCRdb's D gene call, TRBD2, goes unchecked for lack of DNA. Germline V gene sequence: CDR1 DFQATT, CDR2 SNEGSKA (reference sequence). CDR3 length: 14 residues. The CDR3 here is CSAEGGLADYEQYF.

CDR3 loop: CASSVAGTGTHQPQHF. The V and J genes are TRBV19 and TRBJ1-5; TCRdb indicates TRBD1, and absent DNA this call remains unverified. In germline, CDR1 is LNHDA, CDR2 SQIVND (reference sequence). The CDR3 is 16 residues long.